The 3 T cell receptor beta chains reported below all come from one sample, sequenced in a study of human T cells and chemical hapten exposure. Time point noted: patch test 1, 2 weeks after DPC sensitization. Treatment in this sample: therapeutic diphenylcyclopropenone sensitization with weekly scalp DPC. A single record per CDR3 protein comes from TCRdb applying MiXCR to the RACE reads. The sample lists 80,000 to 100,000 distinct CDR3 sequences; approximately 13% were seen once. Specimen: whole blood, collected in connection with sensitization to the hapten diphenylcyclopropenone (DPC). These TCRs come from a middle-aged woman with alopecia areata. Some clones in this sample may be carry-over from other donors' samples.

This clonotype appeared a few times. The V and J genes are TRBV12-3 or TRBV12-4 and TRBJ2-7; no definite D call. This CDR3 has 15 amino acids. Trimming removed 1 base at V and 1 base at J, with 11 bases between. The CDR3 loop is CASSLGVGSSYEQYF. DNA of the CDR3: TGTGCCAGCAGTTTAGGGGTCGGCAGTTCCTACGAGCAGTACTTC.

The chain joins TRBV28 to TRBJ1-2; D not certain. Per the germline V gene, CDR1 is MDHEN and CDR2 is SYDVKM. The CDR3 is 13 residues long. V was trimmed by 3 bases and J by 4 bases, leaving 9 bases between them. For the CDR3, the DNA is TGTGCCAGCAGTTTGCAGGATATCTATGGCTACACCTTC. Translated, it gives CASSLQDIYGYTF.

In this sample, this clonotype turned up a few times. This chain links TRBV28 with TRBJ2-7, with D maybe TRBD1 (8 bases). From germline, CDR1 is MDHEN and CDR2 SYDVKM. Trimming left V 5 bases short and J 10 bases short, with 24 bases between. The CDR3 is 15 amino acids. The DNA of the CDR3 is TGTGCCAGCAGTCCGCCGACCGGACAGGGAGGGGTTCAGTACTTC. Translation: CASSPPTGQGGVQYF.